The 30 T cell receptor beta chains listed next were all sequenced from one sample in a study of blood T cell repertoires in COVID-19. Only in-frame clones appear in the TCRdb table, and some are missing; sequencing was by immunoSEQ multiplex PCR. This sample has about 220,000 clones, with approximately 81% found just once. Material for sequencing was peripheral blood. These receptors originate from a man aged 30 to 45 with active or convalescent COVID-19.

This chain links TRBV18 with TRBJ2-7, with D perhaps TRBD2 (6 bases). This CDR3 has 16 residues. Trimming shortened V by 3 bases and J by 5 bases, and 20 bases separated the two germline ends. From germline, CDR1 is KGHSH and CDR2 LQKENI. CDR3 coding DNA: TGTGCCAGCTCACCCTCTCCACTGACTAGTCATGACGAGCAGTACTTC. Its translation is CASSPSPLTSHDEQYF.

The chain links TRBV11-2 to TRBJ1-1, with a possible D match to TRBD1 (5 bases). CDR1 and CDR2 (germline): SGHAT, FQNNGV. The CDR3 consists of 12 residues. The V gene lost 7 bases and the J gene lost 12 bases, with 18 bases spanning the gap. The CDR3 reads CASTNWRGGTFF. CDR3 coding DNA: TGTGCCAGCACCAACTGGCGGGGGGGAACTTTCTTT.

V and J are TRBV14 and TRBJ1-1, with a weak D call TRBD1 (6 bases). The CDR3 is made up of 15 amino acids. Trimming stripped 2 bases from V and 5 bases from J, with 15 bases between. CDR1 and CDR2 from the germline V gene are SGHDN and FVKESK. CDR3 protein: CASSQQTGLRTEAFF. CDR3 nucleotides: TGTGCCAGCAGCCAACAAACAGGGCTGAGGACTGAAGCTTTCTTT. The entire variable domain, with the rest obtained from reference TRBV14 and TRBJ1-1, is as follows: EAGVTQFPSHSVIEKGQTVTLRCDPISGHDNLYWYRRVMGKEIKFLLHFVKESKQDESGMPNNRFLAERTGGTYSTLKVQPAELEDSGVYFCASSQQTGLRTEAFFGQGTRLTVV.

This sequence joins TRBV6-6 and TRBJ2-2, with TRBD1 as a possible D gene (6 bases). Trimming took 6 bases from V and 5 from J, leaving 16 bases between them. The CDR3 is 15 residues long. Germline loops: CDR1 MNHNY, CDR2 SVGAGI (reference sequence). CDR3 sequence: CASSWASQGTGELFF. The DNA for the CDR3 is TGTGCCAGCAGCTGGGCCAGTCAGGGGACCGGGGAGCTGTTTTTT.

The V call is TRBV7-6, the J call TRBJ2-7, with TRBD2 as a possible D gene (5 bases). From germline, CDR1 is SGHVS and CDR2 FNYEAQ. Trimming shortened V by 5 bases and J by 6 bases, and 11 bases separated the two germline ends. CDR3 length: 12 residues. The CDR3 region has the DNA TGTGCCAGCAGCCCCCTAGAGGGCGAGCAGTACTTC. It encodes CASSPLEGEQYF.

V is TRBV6-5 and J is TRBJ1-3; TRBD1 aligns across 9 bases. From germline, CDR1 is MNHEY and CDR2 SVGAGI. This CDR3 region has 16 residues. V was pared by 0 bases and J by 1 base, with 1 base of the junction left unmatched. The CDR3 coding sequence is TGTGCCAGCAGTTACTCGGGGACAGGGTCTGGAAACACCATATATTTT. It encodes CASSYSGTGSGNTIYF.

In this sample, this clone turned up a few times. The rearrangement joins TRBV5-1 to TRBJ1-6, with a weak D call TRBD1 (6 bases). CDR1 SGHRS and CDR2 YFSETQ come from the germline V gene. CDR3 length: 14 amino acids. Trimming took off 4 bases at V and 8 bases at J, with 13 bases between the two ends. The CDR3 DNA sequence: TGCGCCAGCAGCCAGGGGAACGTTGATTCACCCCTCCACTTT. It codes for CASSQGNVDSPLHF.

The V and J genes are TRBV4-2 and TRBJ2-4; D ambiguous. The CDR3 is 12 amino acids. Germline CDR1 LGHNA, CDR2 YNFKEQ. The V and J ends lost 1 base and 11 bases respectively, with 9 bases between them. CDR3 DNA: TGTGCCAGCAGCCAAGGAACGGGTCTTCAGTACTTC. It encodes CASSQGTGLQYF.

This clone was recorded once. The chain employs TRBV11-2 and TRBJ2-7; 10 bases align to TRBD2. After removal of 3 bases from V and 3 bases from J, the junction contained 5 bases not matched to a gene. Germline values: CDR1 SGHAT, CDR2 FQNNGV. CDR3 size: 15 residues. The CDR3 here is CASSLWTSGNYEQYF. The CDR3 DNA sequence: TGTGCCAGCAGCTTGTGGACTAGCGGAAACTACGAGCAGTACTTC. Full variable domain (remainder filled in from reference TRBV11-2 and TRBJ2-7): EAGVAQSPRYKIIEKRQSVAFWCNPISGHATLYWYQQILGQGPKLLIQFQNNGVVDDSQLPKDRFSAERLKGVDSTLKIQPAKLEDSAVYLCASSLWTSGNYEQYFGPGTRLTVT.

The chain recombines TRBV6-6 with TRBJ2-7; TRBD2 matches 7 bases. The V and J ends lost 0 bases and 9 bases, in that order; junction bases with no gene match: 11. The germline V gene has CDR1 MNHNY and CDR2 SVGAGI (reference sequence). This CDR3 is 15 amino acids long. CDR3 protein: CASSYSSAGGLGQYF. CDR3 DNA sequence: TGTGCCAGCAGTTACTCGAGCGCCGGGGGGTTGGGGCAGTACTTC.

V usage is TRBV3-1 (or the pseudogene TRBV3-2) and J usage is TRBJ2-5; perhaps TRBD1 as D (6 bases). Trimming left V 3 bases short and J 0 bases short, with 17 bases between. CDR1 is LGHDT, CDR2 YNNKEL, per germline (reference sequence). The length of the CDR3 is 17 residues. DNA of the CDR3: TGTGCCAGCAGCCAGGACAGCCGGACTTCGTACCAAGAGACCCAGTACTTC. Its translation is CASSQDSRTSYQETQYF.

The V and J genes are TRBV29-1 and TRBJ1-1, with D possibly matching TRBD1 (5 bases). The length of the CDR3 is 11 residues. The germline CDR1 and CDR2 sequences are SQVTM and ANQGSEA. The V and J ends lost 5 bases and 5 bases respectively, with 9 bases between them. The DNA for the CDR3 is TGCAGCGTTCAAAGGGGAACTGAAGCTTTCTTT. Residues: CSVQRGTEAFF.

The chain combines TRBV13 with TRBJ2-7; a possible D gene is TRBD1 (6 bases). Germline V CDR1 and CDR2: PRHDT, FYEKMQ (reference sequence). This CDR3 spans 16 amino acids. Trimming cost V 5 bases and J 3 bases, with 20 bases left between them. The DNA of the CDR3 is TGTGCCAGCAGCCCCTCTCAGACAGGCTACGACTACGAGCAGTACTTC. Translated: CASSPSQTGYDYEQYF. The full variable domain, with the rest looked up from reference TRBV13 and TRBJ2-7, is AAGVIQSPRHLIKEKRETATLKCYPIPRHDTVYWYQQGPGQDPQFLISFYEKMQSDKGSIPDRFSAQQFSDYHSELNMSSLELGDSALYFCASSPSQTGYDYEQYFGPGTRLTVT.

The chain is built from TRBV3-1 (or the pseudogene TRBV3-2) and TRBJ2-7, with D possibly being TRBD1 (6 bases). Trimming removed 0 bases from V and 3 bases from J, with 18 bases in between. Germline V lookup: CDR1 LGHDT, CDR2 YNNKEL (reference sequence). This CDR3 has 17 amino acids. The CDR3 region is CASSQEVRGSFDYEQYF. The CDR3, as DNA: TGTGCCAGCAGCCAAGAAGTCAGGGGTTCATTCGACTACGAGCAGTACTTC.

The gene calls are TRBV27 and TRBJ1-1; D unclear. Between the trimmed V and J ends, which lost 5 bases and 2 bases, there was a span of 12 bases. The CDR3 has 14 amino acids. Germline CDR1 reads MNHEY; CDR2 reads SMNVEV (reference sequence). DNA for the CDR3: TGTGCCAGCAGTCCCTGGGCCGACAACACTGAAGCTTTCTTT. Translated: CASSPWADNTEAFF.

The J gene is TRBJ1-1, the V gene TRBV2; 9 bases fit TRBD1. CDR3 length equals 12 residues. Trimming removed 7 bases from V and 7 bases from J; junction bases left unmatched: 4. CDR1 is SNHLY, CDR2 FYNNEI, per germline. CDR3 bases: TGTGCCAGCATCCCGGACAGGGGTGAAGCTTTCTTT. This translates into CASIPDRGEAFF.

In this sample, this clone turned up a few times. This sequence joins TRBV2 and TRBJ2-2, with a tentative D call TRBD1 (5 bases). V dropped 6 bases and J dropped 6 bases, with 11 bases sitting between them. The CDR3 is 13 amino acids. Germline-derived CDR1 and CDR2 are SNHLY and FYNNEI. In nucleotides, the CDR3 is TGTGCCAGCAGCAGGGTTGGCGCCGGGGAGCTGTTTTTT. It codes for CASSRVGAGELFF.

The gene calls are TRBV6-5 and TRBJ1-1; D gene unclear. The CDR3 has 12 amino acids. Germline V gives CDR1 MNHEY, CDR2 SVGAGI. V was shortened by 4 bases and J by 11 bases, with 14 bases between the two germline ends. The CDR3 loop reads CASSSTLMEAFF. In DNA form, the CDR3 reads TGTGCCAGCAGTTCTACACTAATGGAGGCTTTCTTT.

J is TRBJ2-1 and V is TRBV5-1, with D perhaps matching TRBD1 (6 bases). V was pared by 4 bases and J by 6 bases, with 11 bases between. The CDR3 has 13 amino acids. Germline values: CDR1 SGHRS, CDR2 YFSETQ. CDR3 bases: TGCGCCAGCAGCAAACTAGGGGGCAATGAGCAGTTCTTC. Residues: CASSKLGGNEQFF.

V gene TRBV18 combines with J gene TRBJ2-5, with a weak D call TRBD2 (6 bases). Deletions cut 2 bases from V and 7 bases from J, with 8 bases between. The germline V gene encodes CDR1 KGHSH and CDR2 LQKENI. The CDR3 runs to 12 residues. Written as DNA, the CDR3 is TGTGCCAGCTCACCATTGGGAGGGACCCAGTACTTC. This sequence encodes CASSPLGGTQYF.

The chain is built from TRBV27 and TRBJ2-5; D might be TRBD2 (5 bases). The germline CDR1 and CDR2 sequences are MNHEY and SMNVEV (reference sequence). This CDR3 region has 19 residues. Trimming removed 7 bases at V and 1 base at J, with 28 bases between. CDR3 protein: CASTPGVGYTTAPQETQYF. The CDR3 DNA reads TGTGCCAGCACCCCCGGGGTAGGTTACACTACTGCACCCCAAGAGACCCAGTACTTC.

The chain uses TRBV6-2 or TRBV6-3 and TRBJ1-5, with D maybe TRBD1 (5 bases). This CDR3 spans 15 amino acids. Trimming cost V 4 bases and J 8 bases, with 18 bases left between them. CDR1 and CDR2 (germline): MNHEY, SVGEGT. CDR3 amino acids: CASSWGSDLDEPQHF. Written as DNA, the CDR3 is TGTGCCAGCAGTTGGGGCAGCGATCTTGATGAGCCCCAGCATTTT.

The V and J genes are TRBV7-2 and TRBJ1-4; D possibly corresponds to TRBD1 (5 bases). The V gene lost 5 bases and the J gene lost 5 bases, with 9 bases spanning the gap. The CDR3 loop spans 13 amino acids. CDR1 is SGHTA, CDR2 FQGNSA, per germline. The CDR3 sequence is CASSRGVNEKLFF. The CDR3 bases are TGTGCCAGCAGCCGGGGGGTAAATGAAAAACTGTTTTTT.

This clone occurred once. The V gene is TRBV28, the J gene TRBJ1-4; 10 bases agree with TRBD1. The V and J ends lost 4 bases and 7 bases, in that order; junction bases with no gene match: 6. Germline V gene sequence: CDR1 MDHEN, CDR2 SYDVKM. The CDR3 sequence is 15 residues long. Here the CDR3 DNA reads TGTGCCAGCAGTTCCCCGGACAGGGGGAGTGAAAAACTGTTTTTT. Its translation is CASSSPDRGSEKLFF. The full variable domain, with the rest looked up from reference TRBV28 and TRBJ1-4, is DVKVTQSSRYLVKRTGEKVFLECVQDMDHENMFWYRQDPGLGLRLIYFSYDVKMKEKGDIPEGYSVSREKKERFSLILESASTNQTSMYLCASSSPDRGSEKLFFGSGTQLSVL.

The chain couples TRBV28 to TRBJ2-7; 12 bases are shared with TRBD2. The germline V gene has CDR1 MDHEN and CDR2 SYDVKM. The CDR3 has 17 residues. V was pared by 4 bases and J by 3 bases, with 10 bases of the junction left unmatched. The CDR3 loop reads CASSSGTSGWMGYEQYF. The CDR3 bases are TGTGCCAGCAGTTCCGGGACTAGCGGGTGGATGGGCTACGAGCAGTACTTC. The full variable domain, completed using reference TRBV28 and TRBJ2-7, is DVKVTQSSRYLVKRTGEKVFLECVQDMDHENMFWYRQDPGLGLRLIYFSYDVKMKEKGDIPEGYSVSREKKERFSLILESASTNQTSMYLCASSSGTSGWMGYEQYFGPGTRLTVT.

This clone was recorded a few times. The rearrangement joins TRBV5-6 to TRBJ1-1, with D possibly TRBD1 on 6 matching bases. Trimming left V 4 bases short and J 5 bases short, with 18 bases between. CDR1 is SGHDT, CDR2 YYEEEE, per germline. The CDR3 sequence is 15 residues long. The CDR3 DNA is TGTGCCAGCAGCCCAACCGGACAGTGGAGGACTGAAGCTTTCTTT. This encodes CASSPTGQWRTEAFF.

The CDR3 reads CASSYSGRGQGTQYF. CDR3 bases: TGTGCCAGCAGTTACTCGGGGAGGGGCCAGGGTACGCAGTATTTT. This sequence joins TRBV6-2 or TRBV6-3 and TRBJ2-3; TRBD2 matches at 7 bases. The CDR3 consists of 15 residues. The V gene end was trimmed by 0 bases and the J gene end by 8 bases; junction bases not matched to a gene: 8. From germline, CDR1 is MNHEY and CDR2 SVGEGT.

V and J are TRBV27 and TRBJ1-1, with 10 nucleotides matching TRBD1. The CDR3 has 14 amino acids. J gave up 9 bases and V 4 bases, and 8 bases lay outside the gene matches. In germline, CDR1 is MNHEY, CDR2 SMNVEV (reference sequence). The DNA of the CDR3 is TGTGCCAGCAGTTCACCGGGACAGGGGTGGAAAGCTTTCTTT. Protein: CASSSPGQGWKAFF.

The J gene is TRBJ2-1, the V gene TRBV5-1; D call uncertain. Germline V gene lookup returns CDR1 SGHRS and CDR2 YFSETQ. Trimming took 4 bases from V and 0 from J, leaving 8 bases between them. This CDR3 comprises 14 residues. CDR3 sequence: CASSPQASYNEQFF. The CDR3 bases are TGCGCCAGCAGCCCGCAGGCCTCCTACAATGAGCAGTTCTTC.

This chain uses TRBV5-4 with TRBJ1-2; D gene ambiguous. The ends were cut back, 2 bases at V and 8 bases at J, with 16 bases in the middle. In germline, CDR1 is SGHNT, CDR2 YYREEE (reference sequence). The CDR3 has 14 residues. CDR3 sequence: CASSFGGLPGGYTF. The DNA of the CDR3 is TGTGCCAGCAGCTTCGGCGGACTGCCTGGGGGCTACACCTTC. Supplemented by reference TRBV5-4 and TRBJ1-2, the full variable domain reads ETGVTQSPTHLIKTRGQQVTLRCSSQSGHNTVSWYQQALGQGPQFIFQYYREEENGRGNFPPRFSGLQFPNYSSELNVNALELDDSALYLCASSFGGLPGGYTFGSGTRLTVV.